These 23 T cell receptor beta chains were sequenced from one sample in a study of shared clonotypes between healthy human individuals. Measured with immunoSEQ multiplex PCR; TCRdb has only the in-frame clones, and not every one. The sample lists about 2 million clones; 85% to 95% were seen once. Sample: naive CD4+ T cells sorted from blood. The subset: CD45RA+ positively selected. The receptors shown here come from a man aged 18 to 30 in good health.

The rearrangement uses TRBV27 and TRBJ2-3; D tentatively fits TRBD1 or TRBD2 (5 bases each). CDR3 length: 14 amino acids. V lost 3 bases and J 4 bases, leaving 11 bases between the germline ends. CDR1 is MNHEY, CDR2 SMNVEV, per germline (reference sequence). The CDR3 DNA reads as TGTGCCAGCAGTTTCAGAGGGGATCCAGATACGCAGTATTTT. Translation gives CASSFRGDPDTQYF.

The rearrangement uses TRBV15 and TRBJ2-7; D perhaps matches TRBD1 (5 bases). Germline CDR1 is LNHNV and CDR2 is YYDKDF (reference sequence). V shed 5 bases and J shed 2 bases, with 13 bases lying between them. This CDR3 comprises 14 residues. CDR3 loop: CATSPRQKAYEQYF. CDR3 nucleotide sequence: TGTGCCACCAGCCCCCGACAGAAGGCCTACGAGCAGTACTTC. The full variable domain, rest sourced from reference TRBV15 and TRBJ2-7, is DAMVIQNPRYQVTQFGKPVTLSCSQTLNHNVMYWYQQKSSQAPKLLFHYYDKDFNNEADTPDNFQSRRPNTSFCFLDIRSPGLGDTAMYLCATSPRQKAYEQYFGPGTRLTVT.

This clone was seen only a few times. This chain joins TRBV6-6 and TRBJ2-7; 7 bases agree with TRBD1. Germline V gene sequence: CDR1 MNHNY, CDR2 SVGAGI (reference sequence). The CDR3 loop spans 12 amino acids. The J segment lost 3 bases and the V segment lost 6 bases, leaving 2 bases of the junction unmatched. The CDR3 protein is CASSAGGYEQYF. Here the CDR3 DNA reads TGTGCCAGCAGCGCAGGGGGCTACGAGCAGTACTTC.

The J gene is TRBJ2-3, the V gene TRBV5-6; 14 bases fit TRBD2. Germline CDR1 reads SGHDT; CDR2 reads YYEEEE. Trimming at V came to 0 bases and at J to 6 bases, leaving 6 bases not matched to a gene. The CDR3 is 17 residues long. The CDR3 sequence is CASSLATGLAGGDTQYF. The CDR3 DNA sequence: TGTGCCAGCAGCTTGGCCACAGGACTAGCGGGAGGTGATACGCAGTATTTT.

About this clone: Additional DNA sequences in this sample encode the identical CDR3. CDR3 region: CASSSTGTANYGYTF. In DNA, the CDR3 is TGTGCCAGCAGTAGCACCGGGACAGCCAACTATGGCTACACCTTC. This chain joins TRBV28 and TRBJ1-2, with TRBD1 matching 7 bases. The CDR3 length is 15 residues. The germline V gene encodes CDR1 MDHEN and CDR2 SYDVKM. V lost 5 bases, J lost 2 bases, and 8 bases stayed unmatched.

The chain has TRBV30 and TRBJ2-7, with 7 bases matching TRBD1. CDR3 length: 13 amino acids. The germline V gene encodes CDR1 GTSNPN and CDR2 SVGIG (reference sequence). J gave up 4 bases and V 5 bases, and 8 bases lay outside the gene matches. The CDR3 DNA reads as TGTGCCTGGGGGCGAGGACAGGATTACGAGCAGTACTTC. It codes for CAWGRGQDYEQYF. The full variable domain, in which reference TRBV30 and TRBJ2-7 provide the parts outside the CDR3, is SQTIHQWPATLVQPVGSPLSLECTVEGTSNPNLYWYRQAAGRGLQLLFYSVGIGQISSEVPQNLSASRPQDRQFILSSKKLLLSDSGFYLCAWGRGQDYEQYFGPGTRLTVT.

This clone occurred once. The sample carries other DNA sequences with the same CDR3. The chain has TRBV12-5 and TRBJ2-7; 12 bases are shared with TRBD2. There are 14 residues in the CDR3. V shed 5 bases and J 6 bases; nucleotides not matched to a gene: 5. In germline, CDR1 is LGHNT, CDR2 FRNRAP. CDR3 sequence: CASGLRLAGVEQYF. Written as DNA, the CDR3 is TGTGCTAGTGGTCTCCGACTAGCGGGAGTCGAGCAGTACTTC. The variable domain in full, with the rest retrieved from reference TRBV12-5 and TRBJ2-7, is DARVTQTPRHKVTEMGQEVTMRCQPILGHNTVFWYRQTMMQGLELLAYFRNRAPLDDSGMPKDRFSAEMPDATLATLKIQPSEPRDSAVYFCASGLRLAGVEQYFGPGTRLTVT.

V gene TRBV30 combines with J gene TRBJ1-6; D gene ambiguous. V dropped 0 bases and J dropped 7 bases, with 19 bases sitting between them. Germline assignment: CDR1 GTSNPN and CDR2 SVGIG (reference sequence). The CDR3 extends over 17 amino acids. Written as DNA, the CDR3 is TGTGCCTGGAGTGTAATTGGGCCGGGCCCTTTCAATTCACCCCTCCACTTT. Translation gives CAWSVIGPGPFNSPLHF.

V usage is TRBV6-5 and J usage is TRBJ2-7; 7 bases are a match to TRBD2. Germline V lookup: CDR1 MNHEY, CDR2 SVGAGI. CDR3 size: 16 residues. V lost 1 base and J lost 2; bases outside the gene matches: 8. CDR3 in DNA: TGTGCCAGCAGTTACTTAAGCGGGAAGCCCCCCTACGAGCAGTACTTC. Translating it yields CASSYLSGKPPYEQYF.

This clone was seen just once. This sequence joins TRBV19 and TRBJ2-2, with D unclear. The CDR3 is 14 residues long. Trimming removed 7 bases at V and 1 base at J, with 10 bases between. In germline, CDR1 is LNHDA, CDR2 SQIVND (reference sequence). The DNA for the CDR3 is TGTGCCAGTACCCCGCAGGAGAACACCGGGGAGCTGTTTTTT. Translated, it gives CASTPQENTGELFF.

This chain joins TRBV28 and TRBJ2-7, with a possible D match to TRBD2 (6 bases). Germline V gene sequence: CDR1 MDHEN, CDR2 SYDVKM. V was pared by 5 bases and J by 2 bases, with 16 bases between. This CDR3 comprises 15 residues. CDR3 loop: CASSSSGTSPYEQYF. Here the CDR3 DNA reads TGTGCCAGCAGTAGCTCCGGTACTAGCCCCTACGAGCAGTACTTC.

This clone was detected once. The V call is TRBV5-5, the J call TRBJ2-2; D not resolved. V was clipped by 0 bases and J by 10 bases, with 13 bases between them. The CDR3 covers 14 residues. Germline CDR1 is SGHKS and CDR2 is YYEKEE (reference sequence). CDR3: CASSLEGNNLELFF. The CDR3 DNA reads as TGTGCCAGCAGCTTGGAAGGGAATAATTTGGAGCTGTTTTTT.

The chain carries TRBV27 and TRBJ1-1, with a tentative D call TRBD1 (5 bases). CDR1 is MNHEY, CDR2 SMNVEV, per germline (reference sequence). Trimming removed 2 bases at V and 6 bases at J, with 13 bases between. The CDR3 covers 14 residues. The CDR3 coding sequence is TGTGCCAGCAGTTTAGAGTCCCCGGGGGCTGAAGCTTTCTTT. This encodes CASSLESPGAEAFF.

The CDR3 region has the DNA TGTGCCAGCTCACTCGGGACTGCTGGGGCCAACGTCCTGACTTTC. Protein: CASSLGTAGANVLTF. V and J are TRBV18 and TRBJ2-6; D may be TRBD2 (6 bases). The CDR3 extends over 15 amino acids. V was pared by 4 bases and J by 2 bases, with 9 bases between. Germline CDR1 reads KGHSH; CDR2 reads LQKENI.

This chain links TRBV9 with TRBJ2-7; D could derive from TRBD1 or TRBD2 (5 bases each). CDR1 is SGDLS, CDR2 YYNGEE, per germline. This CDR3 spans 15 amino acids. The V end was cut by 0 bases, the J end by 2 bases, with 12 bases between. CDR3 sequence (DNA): TGTGCCAGCAGCGTAGGGGGGATTAAAACCTACGAGCAGTACTTC. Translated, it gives CASSVGGIKTYEQYF.

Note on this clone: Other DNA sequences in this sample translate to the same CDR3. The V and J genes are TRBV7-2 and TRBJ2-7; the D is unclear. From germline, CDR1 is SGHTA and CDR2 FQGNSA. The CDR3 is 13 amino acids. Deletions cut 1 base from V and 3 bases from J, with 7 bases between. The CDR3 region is CASSLVPSYEQYF. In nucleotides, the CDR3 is TGTGCCAGCAGCTTAGTCCCGAGCTACGAGCAGTACTTC.

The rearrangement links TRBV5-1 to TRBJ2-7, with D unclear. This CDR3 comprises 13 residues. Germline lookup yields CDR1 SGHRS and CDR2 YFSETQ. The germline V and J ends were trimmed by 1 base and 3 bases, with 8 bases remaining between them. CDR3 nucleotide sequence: TGCGCCAGCAGCTTGTCGTTCGGCTACGAGCAGTACTTC. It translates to CASSLSFGYEQYF.

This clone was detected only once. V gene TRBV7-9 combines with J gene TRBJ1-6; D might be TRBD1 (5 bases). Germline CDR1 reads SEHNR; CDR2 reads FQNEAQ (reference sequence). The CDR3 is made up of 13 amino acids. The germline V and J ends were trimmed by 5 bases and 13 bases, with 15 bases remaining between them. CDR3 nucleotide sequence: TGTGCCAGCAGCCCAGACCCGACAGAGCCCCTCCACTTT. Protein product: CASSPDPTEPLHF.

CDR3 sequence: CASNTGGGDNEQFF. DNA for the CDR3: TGTGCCAGCAACACAGGGGGAGGGGACAATGAGCAGTTCTTC. This sequence joins TRBV5-4 and TRBJ2-1, with D maybe TRBD1 (8 bases). V lost 6 bases, J lost 5 bases, and 15 bases lay in between. The germline V gene has CDR1 SGHNT and CDR2 YYREEE (reference sequence). The CDR3 totals 14 residues.

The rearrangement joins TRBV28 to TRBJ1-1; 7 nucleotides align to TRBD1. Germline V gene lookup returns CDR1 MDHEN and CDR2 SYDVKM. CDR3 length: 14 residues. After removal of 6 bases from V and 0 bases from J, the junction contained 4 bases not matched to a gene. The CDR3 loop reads CASRDRWMNTEAFF. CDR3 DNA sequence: TGTGCCAGCAGGGACAGGTGGATGAACACTGAAGCTTTCTTT.

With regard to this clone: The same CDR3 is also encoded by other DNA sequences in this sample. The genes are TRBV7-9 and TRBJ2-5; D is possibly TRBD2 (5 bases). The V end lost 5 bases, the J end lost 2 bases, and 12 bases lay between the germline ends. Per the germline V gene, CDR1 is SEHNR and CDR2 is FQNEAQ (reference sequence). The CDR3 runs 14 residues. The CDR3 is CASSLGVQQETQYF. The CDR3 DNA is TGTGCCAGCAGCCTCGGGGTGCAACAAGAGACCCAGTACTTC.

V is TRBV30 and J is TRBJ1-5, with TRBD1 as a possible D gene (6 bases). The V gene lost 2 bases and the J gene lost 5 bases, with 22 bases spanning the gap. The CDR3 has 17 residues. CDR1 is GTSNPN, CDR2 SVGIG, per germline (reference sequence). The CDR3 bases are TGTGCCTGGAGTTCAAAAAGGGGGGGCGGGTTTGATCAGCCCCAGCATTTT. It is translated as CAWSSKRGGGFDQPQHF. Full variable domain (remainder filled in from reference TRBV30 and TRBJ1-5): SQTIHQWPATLVQPVGSPLSLECTVEGTSNPNLYWYRQAAGRGLQLLFYSVGIGQISSEVPQNLSASRPQDRQFILSSKKLLLSDSGFYLCAWSSKRGGGFDQPQHFGDGTRLSIL.

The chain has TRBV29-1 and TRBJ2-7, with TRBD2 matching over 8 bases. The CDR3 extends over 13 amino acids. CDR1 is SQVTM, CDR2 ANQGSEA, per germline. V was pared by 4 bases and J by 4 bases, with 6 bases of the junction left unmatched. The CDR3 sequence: CSVGASGLYEQYF. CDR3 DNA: TGCAGCGTTGGGGCTAGCGGGCTTTACGAGCAGTACTTC.